The T cell receptor (beta chain) under discussion was sequenced for a study of OX40 agonist ivuxolimab in advanced cancers. Regarding the study as a whole: No determination was made of the antigen specificity of the expanded peripheral T cells. Also present in some nonresponders was a low level of normalized T-cell clonal expansion.

The protocol was immunoSEQ multiplex PCR, while the TCRdb copy is restricted to in-frame clones and leaves out a portion. The sample has under 80,000 clones, approximately 90% seen once. This CDR3 region has 11 residues. Per germline, CDR1 SQVTM and CDR2 ANQGSEA. J was trimmed by 6 bases and V by 7 bases; bases with no gene match: 1. Individuals having autoimmune disease history or systemic immunosuppression were not enrolled. As regards this clone: Its antigen is still unknown.

The source was CD4+ or CD8+ T cells sorted from blood, collected in a trial of the OX40 agonist ivuxolimab. This clonotype originated in an adult with an advanced solid tumor such as melanoma, head and neck, liver or kidney cancer. The chain uses TRBV29-1 and TRBJ1-2; TRBD1 aligns across 11 bases. The CDR3 coding sequence is TGCAGCGGGGGACAGGGGGATGGCTACACCTTC. It specifies CSGGQGDGYTF.